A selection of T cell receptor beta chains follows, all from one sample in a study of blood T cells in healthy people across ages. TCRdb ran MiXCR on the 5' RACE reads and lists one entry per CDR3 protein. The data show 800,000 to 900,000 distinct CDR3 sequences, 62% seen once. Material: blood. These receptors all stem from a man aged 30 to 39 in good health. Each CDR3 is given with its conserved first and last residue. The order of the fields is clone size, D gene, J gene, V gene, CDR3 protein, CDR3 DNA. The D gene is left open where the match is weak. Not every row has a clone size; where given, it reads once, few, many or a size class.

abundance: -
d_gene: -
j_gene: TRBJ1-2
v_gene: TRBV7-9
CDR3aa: CASSLEGPANDGYTF
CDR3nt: TGTGCCAGCAGCTTAGAGGGTCCCGCTAACGATGGCTACACCTTC

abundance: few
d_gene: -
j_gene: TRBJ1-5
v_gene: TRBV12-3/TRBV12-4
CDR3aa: CASSLATGDQPQHF
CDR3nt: TGTGCCAGCAGTTTAGCGACGGGGGATCAGCCCCAGCATTTT

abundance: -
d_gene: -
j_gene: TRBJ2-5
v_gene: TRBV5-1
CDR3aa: CASSLYRGRGAYQETQYF
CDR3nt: TGCGCCAGCAGCTTGTATAGAGGAAGGGGGGCTTACCAAGAGACCCAGTACTTC

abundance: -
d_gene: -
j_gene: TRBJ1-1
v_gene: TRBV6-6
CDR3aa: CASWVGDTEAFF
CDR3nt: TGTGCCAGCTGGGTGGGTGACACTGAAGCTTTCTTT

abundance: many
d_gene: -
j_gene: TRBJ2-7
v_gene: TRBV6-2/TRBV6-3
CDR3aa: CASSYSPYEQYF
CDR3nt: TGTGCCAGCAGTTACTCGCCCTACGAGCAGTACTTC

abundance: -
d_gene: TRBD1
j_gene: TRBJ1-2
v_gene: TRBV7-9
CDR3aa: CASSTGVHGYTF
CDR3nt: TGTGCCAGCAGTACAGGGGTCCATGGCTACACCTTC

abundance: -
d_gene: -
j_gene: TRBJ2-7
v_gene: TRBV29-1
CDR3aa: CSAKSGREQYF
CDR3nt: TGCAGCGCCAAATCGGGACGCGAGCAGTACTTC

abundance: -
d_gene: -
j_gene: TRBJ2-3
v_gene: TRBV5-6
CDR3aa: CASSLRGPFRADTQYF
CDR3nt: TGTGCCAGCAGCTTGCGAGGCCCTTTTAGGGCAGATACGCAGTATTTT

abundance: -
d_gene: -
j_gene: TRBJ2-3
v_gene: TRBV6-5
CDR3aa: CASNGGPTDTQYF
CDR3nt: TGTGCCAGCAATGGGGGACCCACGGATACGCAGTATTTT

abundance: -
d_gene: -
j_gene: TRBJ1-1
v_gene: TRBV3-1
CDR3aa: CASSQRGQNTEAFF
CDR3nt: TGTGCCAGCAGCCAGAGGGGACAGAACACTGAAGCTTTCTTT

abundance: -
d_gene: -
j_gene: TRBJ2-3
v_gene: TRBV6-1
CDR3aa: CASMAAFSTDTQYF
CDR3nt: TGTGCCAGCATGGCAGCCTTTAGCACAGATACGCAGTATTTT

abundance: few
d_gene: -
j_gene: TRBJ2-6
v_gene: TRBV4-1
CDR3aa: CASSKGRQTRSGANVLTF
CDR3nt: TGCGCCAGCAGCAAAGGTAGGCAGACCAGATCTGGGGCCAACGTCCTGACTTTC

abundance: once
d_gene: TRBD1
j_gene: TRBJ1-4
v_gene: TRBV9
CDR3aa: CASSAQGVEGEKLFF
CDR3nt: TGTGCCAGCAGCGCACAGGGGGTAGAGGGTGAAAAACTGTTTTTT

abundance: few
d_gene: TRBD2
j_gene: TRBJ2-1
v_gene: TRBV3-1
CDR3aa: CASSQAAGGFDEQFF
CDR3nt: TGTGCCAGCAGCCAAGCGGCGGGGGGGTTCGATGAGCAGTTCTTC

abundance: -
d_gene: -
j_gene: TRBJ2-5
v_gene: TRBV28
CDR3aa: CASSWRGKLNQETQYF
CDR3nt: TGTGCCAGCAGCTGGCGGGGAAAGCTCAACCAAGAGACCCAGTACTTC

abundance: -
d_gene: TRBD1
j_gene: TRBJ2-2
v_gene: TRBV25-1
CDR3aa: CVSGQGPKAGELFF
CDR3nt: TGTGTCAGCGGACAGGGGCCAAAAGCTGGGGAGCTGTTTTTT

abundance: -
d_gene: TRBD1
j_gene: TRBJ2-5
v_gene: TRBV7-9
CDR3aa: CASSFFGQGQETQYF
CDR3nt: TGTGCCAGCAGCTTTTTCGGACAGGGGCAAGAGACCCAGTACTTC

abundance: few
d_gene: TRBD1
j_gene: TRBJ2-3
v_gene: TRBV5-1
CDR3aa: CASSLYRGTDTQYF
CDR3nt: TGCGCCAGCAGCTTGTACAGGGGGACAGATACGCAGTATTTT

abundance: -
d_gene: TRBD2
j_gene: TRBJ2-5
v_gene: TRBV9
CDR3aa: CASSVGAAGEQYF
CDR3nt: TGTGCCAGCAGCGTAGGCGCGGCGGGGGAGCAGTACTTC

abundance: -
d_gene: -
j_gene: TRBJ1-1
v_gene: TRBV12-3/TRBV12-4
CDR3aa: CASSLSRDGNTEAFF
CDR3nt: TGTGCCAGCAGTTTATCCCGGGACGGAAACACTGAAGCTTTCTTT

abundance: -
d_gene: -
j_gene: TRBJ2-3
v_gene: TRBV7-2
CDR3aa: CASSLDRGTTDTQYF
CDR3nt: TGTGCCAGCAGCTTAGACCGGGGGACCACAGATACGCAGTATTTT

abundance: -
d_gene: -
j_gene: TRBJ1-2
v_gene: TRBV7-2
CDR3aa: CASSLSTGYNYGYTF
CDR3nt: TGTGCCAGCAGCTTAAGTACGGGGTATAACTATGGCTACACCTTC

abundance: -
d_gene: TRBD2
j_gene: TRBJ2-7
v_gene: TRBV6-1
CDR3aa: CASREGLASYEQYF
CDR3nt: TGTGCCAGCAGAGAGGGACTAGCGAGCTACGAGCAGTACTTC

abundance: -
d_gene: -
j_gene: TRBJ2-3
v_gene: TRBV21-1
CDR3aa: CASIVGCGLDTQYF
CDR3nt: TGTGCCAGCATCGTGGGCTGCGGGTTGGATACGCAGTATTTT

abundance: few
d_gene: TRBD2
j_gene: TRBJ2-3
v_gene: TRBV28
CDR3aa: CASSFRTSGGFYADTQYF
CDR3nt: TGTGCCAGCAGTTTCAGGACTAGCGGGGGGTTTTATGCAGATACGCAGTATTTT

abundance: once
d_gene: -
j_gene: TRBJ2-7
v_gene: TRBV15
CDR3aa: CATSGGRSTYEQYF
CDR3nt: TGTGCCACCAGCGGGGGACGGTCGACCTACGAGCAGTACTTC

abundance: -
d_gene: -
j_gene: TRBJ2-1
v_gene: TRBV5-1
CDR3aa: CASKGLVGNEQFF
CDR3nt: TGCGCCAGCAAGGGGCTGGTTGGAAATGAGCAGTTCTTC

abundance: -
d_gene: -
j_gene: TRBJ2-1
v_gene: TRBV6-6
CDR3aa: CASSYSRARTGNEQFF
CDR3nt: TGTGCCAGCAGTTACTCTCGTGCCAGAACGGGCAATGAGCAGTTCTTC

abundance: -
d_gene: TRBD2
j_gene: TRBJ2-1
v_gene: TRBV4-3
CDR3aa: CASSQDREGDEQFF
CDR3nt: TGCGCCAGCAGCCAAGATCGGGAGGGGGATGAGCAGTTCTTC

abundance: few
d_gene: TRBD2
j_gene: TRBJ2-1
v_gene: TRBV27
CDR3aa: CASSLGSGGVYNEQFF
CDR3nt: TGTGCCAGCAGTTTAGGAAGCGGGGGGGTCTACAATGAGCAGTTCTTC

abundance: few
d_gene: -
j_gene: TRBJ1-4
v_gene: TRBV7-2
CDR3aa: CASSSMGGGSEKLFF
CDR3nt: TGTGCCAGCAGCTCGATGGGGGGGGGCAGTGAAAAACTGTTTTTT

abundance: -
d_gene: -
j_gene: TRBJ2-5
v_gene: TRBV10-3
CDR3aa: CAISEGGNQETQYF
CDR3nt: TGTGCCATCAGTGAGGGAGGAAACCAAGAGACCCAGTACTTC

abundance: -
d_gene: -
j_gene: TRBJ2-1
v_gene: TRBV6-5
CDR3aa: CASSSPQDEQFF
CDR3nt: TGTGCCAGCAGCTCCCCACAGGATGAGCAGTTCTTC

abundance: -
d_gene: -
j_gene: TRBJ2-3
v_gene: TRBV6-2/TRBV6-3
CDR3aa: CASKPPWRGPSDTQYF
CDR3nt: TGTGCCAGCAAGCCCCCGTGGCGGGGACCCTCAGATACGCAGTATTTT

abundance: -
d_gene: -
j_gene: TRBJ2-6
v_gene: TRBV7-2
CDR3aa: CASSLNSWAGANVLTF
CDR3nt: TGTGCCAGCAGCTTAAACTCCTGGGCTGGGGCCAACGTCCTGACTTTC

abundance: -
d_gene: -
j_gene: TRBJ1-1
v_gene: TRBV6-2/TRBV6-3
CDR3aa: CASSPVGGTEAFF
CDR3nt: TGTGCCAGCAGTCCTGTTGGAGGCACTGAAGCTTTCTTT

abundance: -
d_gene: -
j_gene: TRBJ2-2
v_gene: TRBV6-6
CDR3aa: CASSSLVGYTGELFF
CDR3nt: TGTGCCAGCAGTTCACTTGTCGGGTACACCGGGGAGCTGTTTTTT

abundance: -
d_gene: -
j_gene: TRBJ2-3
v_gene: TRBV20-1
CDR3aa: CSAYSGQWFTDTQYF
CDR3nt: TGCAGTGCTTACTCCGGACAGTGGTTCACAGATACGCAGTATTTT

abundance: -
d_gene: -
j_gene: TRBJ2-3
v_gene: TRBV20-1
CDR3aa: CSASTPGVDTQYF
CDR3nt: TGCAGTGCTAGTACCCCCGGGGTAGATACGCAGTATTTT

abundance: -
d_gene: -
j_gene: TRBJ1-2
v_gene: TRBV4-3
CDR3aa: CASSQDREGVRRSYTF
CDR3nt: TGCGCCAGCAGCCAAGATCGTGAAGGAGTTCGTCGGAGCTACACCTTC

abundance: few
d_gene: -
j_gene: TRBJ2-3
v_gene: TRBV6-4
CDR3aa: CASSDLSRPNTQYF
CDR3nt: TGTGCCAGCAGTGACCTTAGTCGACCCAATACGCAGTATTTT

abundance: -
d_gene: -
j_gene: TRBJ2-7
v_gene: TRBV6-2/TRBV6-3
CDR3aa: CASSTGRPSSYNEQYF
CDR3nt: TGTGCCAGCAGTACAGGGCGCCCCAGCTCCTACAATGAGCAGTACTTC

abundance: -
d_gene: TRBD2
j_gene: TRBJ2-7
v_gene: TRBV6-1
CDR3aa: CAGRVPEGLAGRSYEQYF
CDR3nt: TGTGCCGGCAGAGTCCCCGAGGGACTAGCGGGCCGCTCCTACGAGCAGTACTTC

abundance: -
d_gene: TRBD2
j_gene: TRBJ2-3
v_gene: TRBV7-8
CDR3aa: CASSIRTSGAKGPSRIDTQYF
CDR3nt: TGTGCCAGCAGCATTCGGACTAGCGGGGCCAAAGGTCCCTCTAGAATAGATACGCAGTATTTT

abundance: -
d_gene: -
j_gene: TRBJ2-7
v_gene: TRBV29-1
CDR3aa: CSVSGAYEQYF
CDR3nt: TGCAGCGTGTCGGGGGCCTACGAGCAGTACTTC

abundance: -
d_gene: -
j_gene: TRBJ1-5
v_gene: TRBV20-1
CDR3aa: CSAQRQVGGQPQHF
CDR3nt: TGCAGTGCTCAGAGACAGGTTGGGGGTCAGCCCCAGCATTTT